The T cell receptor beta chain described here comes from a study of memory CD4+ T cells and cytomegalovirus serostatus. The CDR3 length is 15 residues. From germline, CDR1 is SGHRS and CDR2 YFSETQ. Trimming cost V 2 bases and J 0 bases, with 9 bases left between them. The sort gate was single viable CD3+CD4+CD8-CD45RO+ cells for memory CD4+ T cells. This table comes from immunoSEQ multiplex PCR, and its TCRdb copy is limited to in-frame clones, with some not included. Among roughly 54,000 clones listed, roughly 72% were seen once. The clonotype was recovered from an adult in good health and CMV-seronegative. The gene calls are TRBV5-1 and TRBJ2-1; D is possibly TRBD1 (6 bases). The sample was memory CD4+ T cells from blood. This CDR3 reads CASSFGQSSYNEQFF. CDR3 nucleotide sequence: TGCGCCAGCAGCTTTGGACAGAGCTCCTACAATGAGCAGTTCTTC.